This is a list of T cell receptor beta chains from one sample in a study of Ad26.COV2.S vaccination and SARS-CoV-2 variants. Measured with immunoSEQ multiplex PCR; TCRdb has only the in-frame clones, and not every one. The sample has 300,000 to 400,000 clones, roughly 90% seen once. The sequenced sample was peripheral blood, obtained in a trial of Ad26.COV2.S vaccine versus placebo. These receptors were obtained from a person between 18 and 65 years old who received the Ad26.COV2.S COVID-19 vaccine or a placebo. Both conserved end residues are part of each CDR3. The D gene is left open where the match is weak. Only part of the rows carry a size: once, few, many, or a class if the clone is expanded.

j_call: TRBJ1-5; v_call: TRBV5-6; d_call: TRBD1; clone_size: .; cdr3_nt: TGTGCCAGCAGCGGGGGGGACAGGAGATCGTGGTGGAGCAATCAGCCCCAGCATTTT; cdr3_aa: CASSGGDRRSWWSNQPQHF
j_call: TRBJ1-6; v_call: TRBV2; d_call: .; clone_size: .; cdr3_nt: TGTGCCAGCAGCCGGGACTCAAATAATTCACCCCTCCACTTT; cdr3_aa: CASSRDSNNSPLHF
j_call: TRBJ2-7; v_call: TRBV7-9; d_call: .; clone_size: .; cdr3_nt: TGTGCCAGCGCTATCTCACCCCAGGTCGAGACTGCCGAGCAGTACTTC; cdr3_aa: CASAISPQVETAEQYF
j_call: TRBJ1-6; v_call: TRBV28; d_call: TRBD1; clone_size: .; cdr3_nt: TGTGCCAGCAGTACTAACGTGAACCGACAGGGGGCGAGGAGTTCCTATAATTCACCCCTCCACTTT; cdr3_aa: CASSTNVNRQGARSSYNSPLHF
j_call: TRBJ2-1; v_call: TRBV6-5; d_call: .; clone_size: .; cdr3_nt: TGTGCCAGCAGTATCATTTTCGGGACCGACAATGAGCAGTTCTTC; cdr3_aa: CASSIIFGTDNEQFF
j_call: TRBJ2-7; v_call: TRBV28; d_call: TRBD1; clone_size: once; cdr3_nt: TGTGCCAGCAGGCCTCGGGACAGGACGACCTACGAGCAGTACTTC; cdr3_aa: CASRPRDRTTYEQYF
j_call: TRBJ2-2; v_call: TRBV27; d_call: .; clone_size: once; cdr3_nt: TGTGCCAGCAGTATCCCTGGTAGTGGCGGGGAGCTGTTTTTT; cdr3_aa: CASSIPGSGGELFF
j_call: TRBJ1-4; v_call: TRBV5-6; d_call: .; clone_size: once; cdr3_nt: TGTGCCAGCAGCTTGTTGGGGGGCGTTCCTAGTGAAAAACTGTTTTTT; cdr3_aa: CASSLLGGVPSEKLFF
j_call: TRBJ1-5; v_call: TRBV2; d_call: .; clone_size: .; cdr3_nt: TGTGCCAGCACCGGGAGGGGTGGAGCTCAGCCCCAGCATTTT; cdr3_aa: CASTGRGGAQPQHF
j_call: TRBJ2-7; v_call: TRBV19; d_call: TRBD2; clone_size: .; cdr3_nt: TGTGCCAGTAGTTCCCCCCCCGGGACTAGCGGCACCTACGAGCAGTACTTC; cdr3_aa: CASSSPPGTSGTYEQYF
j_call: TRBJ1-1; v_call: TRBV7-2; d_call: TRBD1; clone_size: .; cdr3_nt: TGTGCCAGCAGCACGGGACAGCGCCTAAACACTGAAGCTTTCTTT; cdr3_aa: CASSTGQRLNTEAFF
j_call: TRBJ1-6; v_call: TRBV13; d_call: .; clone_size: .; cdr3_nt: TGTGCCAGCAGCTTCGGGACCTCAGGCTCCTATAATTCACCCCTCCACTTT; cdr3_aa: CASSFGTSGSYNSPLHF
j_call: TRBJ2-7; v_call: TRBV6-2/TRBV6-3; d_call: TRBD2; clone_size: .; cdr3_nt: TGTGCCAGCAGCGACCCCGGGACTAGCGGAACCTACGAGCAGTACTTC; cdr3_aa: CASSDPGTSGTYEQYF
j_call: TRBJ2-1; v_call: TRBV6-4; d_call: .; clone_size: .; cdr3_nt: TGTGCCAGCAGTCCCCTCCGGCAGCATACAGATTTTTACAATGAGCAGTTCTTC; cdr3_aa: CASSPLRQHTDFYNEQFF
j_call: TRBJ2-1; v_call: TRBV12-5; d_call: .; clone_size: .; cdr3_nt: TGTGCTAGTGGCCTGGGACCTAACAATGAGCAGTTCTTC; cdr3_aa: CASGLGPNNEQFF
j_call: TRBJ2-3; v_call: TRBV4-3; d_call: .; clone_size: .; cdr3_nt: TGCGCCAGCAGCCAAGAACCCCCGGGCACAGATACGCAGTATTTT; cdr3_aa: CASSQEPPGTDTQYF
j_call: TRBJ2-7; v_call: TRBV5-1; d_call: .; clone_size: few; cdr3_nt: TGCGCCAGCAGCTTCGGGGAAAACTACGAGCAGTACTTC; cdr3_aa: CASSFGENYEQYF
j_call: TRBJ2-7; v_call: TRBV5-1; d_call: TRBD2; clone_size: .; cdr3_nt: TGCGCCAGCAGCACGGTCCCGGGACTAGCCGGATACGAGCAGTACTTC; cdr3_aa: CASSTVPGLAGYEQYF
j_call: TRBJ2-7; v_call: TRBV18; d_call: .; clone_size: .; cdr3_nt: TGTGCCAGCTCGCCCAAGCAGTCCTACGAGCAGTACTTC; cdr3_aa: CASSPKQSYEQYF
j_call: TRBJ2-7; v_call: TRBV7-9; d_call: .; clone_size: .; cdr3_nt: TGTGCCAGCAGCCCATCGCTGGGGGTTAAGTACGAGCAGTACTTC; cdr3_aa: CASSPSLGVKYEQYF
j_call: TRBJ2-7; v_call: TRBV19; d_call: TRBD1; clone_size: .; cdr3_nt: TGTGCCAGTACCCATGCCGGGACAGGGGGCGTCTACGAGCAGTACTTC; cdr3_aa: CASTHAGTGGVYEQYF
j_call: TRBJ1-1; v_call: TRBV11-1; d_call: TRBD1; clone_size: .; cdr3_nt: TGTGCCAGCAGCTTAGTTGCAGGGGGCCTGACTGAAGCTTTCTTT; cdr3_aa: CASSLVAGGLTEAFF
j_call: TRBJ1-2; v_call: TRBV18; d_call: .; clone_size: .; cdr3_nt: TGTGCCAGCTCACCACTTCGGACAGTCGCCGACTATGGCTACACCTTC; cdr3_aa: CASSPLRTVADYGYTF
j_call: TRBJ1-5; v_call: TRBV27; d_call: .; clone_size: .; cdr3_nt: TGTGCCAGCAGTTCGGGACTGAGGAATCAGCCCCAGCATTTT; cdr3_aa: CASSSGLRNQPQHF
j_call: TRBJ1-3; v_call: TRBV7-2; d_call: .; clone_size: .; cdr3_nt: TGTGCCAGCACCCCACAGGAAATTAGAAACACCATATATTTT; cdr3_aa: CASTPQEIRNTIYF
j_call: TRBJ1-6; v_call: TRBV9; d_call: .; clone_size: .; cdr3_nt: TGTGCCAGCAGCGTGTACAGGGATTTCGCTAATTCACCCCTCCACTTT; cdr3_aa: CASSVYRDFANSPLHF
j_call: TRBJ1-2; v_call: TRBV4-2; d_call: .; clone_size: .; cdr3_nt: TGTGCCAGCAGCCAAGATCCGCGGCCCGGCAGTGGCTACACCTTC; cdr3_aa: CASSQDPRPGSGYTF
j_call: TRBJ1-4; v_call: TRBV6-5; d_call: .; clone_size: .; cdr3_nt: TGTGCCAGCAGTTACGCTCCAGGGTTTTTGTATGAAAAACTGTTTTTT; cdr3_aa: CASSYAPGFLYEKLFF
j_call: TRBJ1-6; v_call: TRBV5-1; d_call: TRBD1; clone_size: .; cdr3_nt: TGCGCCAGCAGCTTGGTGGGACAGGGTAGAACTTATAATTCACCCCTCCACTTT; cdr3_aa: CASSLVGQGRTYNSPLHF
j_call: TRBJ1-2; v_call: TRBV6-6; d_call: .; clone_size: .; cdr3_nt: TGTGCCAGCAGTCCACCGCAGAACTATGGCTACACCTTC; cdr3_aa: CASSPPQNYGYTF
j_call: TRBJ2-1; v_call: TRBV5-4; d_call: .; clone_size: .; cdr3_nt: TGTGCCACCCAGCTTCCCGACAATGAGCAGTTCTTC; cdr3_aa: CATQLPDNEQFF
j_call: TRBJ2-7; v_call: TRBV27; d_call: TRBD1; clone_size: .; cdr3_nt: TGTGCCAGCAGTCCCGACAGGGGGCTCCACGAGCAGTACTTC; cdr3_aa: CASSPDRGLHEQYF
j_call: TRBJ2-7; v_call: TRBV9; d_call: .; clone_size: .; cdr3_nt: TGTGCCAGCAGCCCAGTATCTGGAGACGGCTACGAGCAGTACTTC; cdr3_aa: CASSPVSGDGYEQYF
j_call: TRBJ1-6; v_call: TRBV2; d_call: TRBD1; clone_size: .; cdr3_nt: TGTGCCAGCACTACCGAAGGGGGGACAGGAAATAATTCACCCCTCCACTTT; cdr3_aa: CASTTEGGTGNNSPLHF
j_call: TRBJ1-2; v_call: TRBV7-9; d_call: TRBD1; clone_size: .; cdr3_nt: TGTGCCAGCAGCTGGGGACAGGGGGCTGGCTACACCTTC; cdr3_aa: CASSWGQGAGYTF
j_call: TRBJ1-5; v_call: TRBV27; d_call: TRBD1; clone_size: .; cdr3_nt: TGTGCCAGCAGTGGATCGGGACAGGGAGGCAATCAGCCCCAGCATTTT; cdr3_aa: CASSGSGQGGNQPQHF
j_call: TRBJ1-2; v_call: TRBV7-2; d_call: .; clone_size: few; cdr3_nt: TGTGCCAGCAGCTTAGAACCCAGGGGTGGCTACACCTTC; cdr3_aa: CASSLEPRGGYTF
j_call: TRBJ2-3; v_call: TRBV23-1; d_call: TRBD2; clone_size: .; cdr3_nt: TGCGCCAGCAGTCGTCAGCGGGGCCGCACAGATACGCAGTATTTT; cdr3_aa: CASSRQRGRTDTQYF
j_call: TRBJ1-4; v_call: TRBV9; d_call: .; clone_size: .; cdr3_nt: TGTGCCAGCAGCGGATCGGGACACCCAGAAAAACTGTTTTTT; cdr3_aa: CASSGSGHPEKLFF
j_call: TRBJ1-4; v_call: TRBV18; d_call: .; clone_size: once; cdr3_nt: TGTGCCAGCTCACCAGGTGAAAAACTGTTTTTT; cdr3_aa: CASSPGEKLFF
j_call: TRBJ2-7; v_call: TRBV12-5; d_call: .; clone_size: .; cdr3_nt: TGTGCTAGTGGTACCCGGGACGGTACCTACGAGCAGTACTTC; cdr3_aa: CASGTRDGTYEQYF
j_call: TRBJ1-2; v_call: TRBV28; d_call: .; clone_size: .; cdr3_nt: TGTGCCAGCAGTTTAATAATGGCTAACTATGGCTACACCTTC; cdr3_aa: CASSLIMANYGYTF
j_call: TRBJ2-3; v_call: TRBV6-6; d_call: .; clone_size: .; cdr3_nt: TGTGCCAGCAGACCCGGGGCTAGCGCCCCAGATACGCAGTATTTT; cdr3_aa: CASRPGASAPDTQYF
j_call: TRBJ2-1; v_call: TRBV6-5; d_call: .; clone_size: .; cdr3_nt: TGTGCCAGCAGGGACCGGGCCTCATACAATGAGCAGTTCTTC; cdr3_aa: CASRDRASYNEQFF
j_call: TRBJ1-2; v_call: TRBV11-2; d_call: TRBD1; clone_size: .; cdr3_nt: TGTGCCAGCAGCCCAGACAGGGACCATGGCTACACCTTC; cdr3_aa: CASSPDRDHGYTF
j_call: TRBJ1-2; v_call: TRBV2; d_call: TRBD1; clone_size: .; cdr3_nt: TGTGCCAGCAGCCTATTTCCGGGACAGGGGGTTGGTGGCTACACCTTC; cdr3_aa: CASSLFPGQGVGGYTF
j_call: TRBJ2-1; v_call: TRBV7-3; d_call: .; clone_size: .; cdr3_nt: TGTGCCAGCAGCTTAATCCCGGGTCGCGACAATGAGCAGTTCTTC; cdr3_aa: CASSLIPGRDNEQFF
j_call: TRBJ1-2; v_call: TRBV7-3; d_call: .; clone_size: .; cdr3_nt: TGTGCCAGCAGCTTATTATTCGGGGATAGCTACACCTTC; cdr3_aa: CASSLLFGDSYTF
j_call: TRBJ1-2; v_call: TRBV20-1; d_call: .; clone_size: .; cdr3_nt: TGCAGTGCTAGGTCGGTCTATGGCTACACCTTC; cdr3_aa: CSARSVYGYTF
j_call: TRBJ2-1; v_call: TRBV19; d_call: TRBD1; clone_size: .; cdr3_nt: TGTGCCAGTAGGAACCGGGACAGGGGGCGCATTGAGCAGTTCTTC; cdr3_aa: CASRNRDRGRIEQFF
j_call: TRBJ2-4; v_call: TRBV5-1; d_call: .; clone_size: once; cdr3_nt: TGCGCCAGCAGCTTGGATGCTGAGACGGCCAAAAACATTCAGTACTTC; cdr3_aa: CASSLDAETAKNIQYF
j_call: TRBJ2-5; v_call: TRBV11-2; d_call: TRBD1; clone_size: few; cdr3_nt: TGTGCCAGCATCCACAGGGGGCGGTCCGAGACCCAGTACTTC; cdr3_aa: CASIHRGRSETQYF
j_call: TRBJ1-4; v_call: TRBV6-5; d_call: TRBD1; clone_size: .; cdr3_nt: TGTGCCACCCTCCGAAACAGGGGGCGGGGTGAAAAACTGTTTTTT; cdr3_aa: CATLRNRGRGEKLFF